Listed here is a single TCR beta chain. This clonotype was picked up a small number of times. Its antigen has not been determined. No quality values exist for individual bases; no much larger clone is one base distant. The sample's time point label is to be understood as: persistent/refractory GD, antithyroid drugs over 5 years with positive TRAb. For both TCR sequencing and RNA sequencing, RNA was extracted from PBMCs using TRIzol. The diagnosis of Graves' disease was made according to American Thyroid Association guidelines. Recruitment of patients was carried out at an endocrinology department in Xi'an, China. Each patient gave approximately 9.7 milliliters of peripheral blood, collected in an EDTA anticoagulant tube. Ficoll Paque Plus density gradient separation was used to isolate PBMCs, and no further T cell sorting was performed. An Agilent 2100 Bioanalyzer and agarose gel were used to check RNA quality, and a NanoDrop 2000 was used to measure RNA concentration.

The data were obtained in a study of regulatory T cells in long-lasting Graves disease (dated by TCRdb to about 2021). Some background on the complete study: Persistent Graves' disease was defined as persistently positive TSH receptor autoantibodies together with antithyroid drug treatment for over 5 years. Peripheral blood TCR sequencing and RNA sequencing compared persistent Graves' disease patients with newly diagnosed Graves' disease patients. The study was conducted in China and was registered as a clinical trial. A total of some 35 samples underwent TCR sequencing: about 13 from persistent and roughly 20 from newly diagnosed Graves' disease patients. On average, persistent Graves' disease patients in the clinical cohort had been on antithyroid drugs for approximately ten years. Overall study results and their limits: Only peripheral blood was studied, because thyroid tissue, the primary lesion, was inaccessible. Preferential use of TRBV28, TRBJ1-2 and TRBJ2-5 was observed in persistent disease, whereas TRBV20-1 and TRBJ2-1 were favored in newly diagnosed disease. Sequencing and analysis were restricted to the TCR beta chain. Persistent Graves' disease patients showed lower TCR Shannon entropy and fewer highly expanded clones than newly diagnosed patients, suggesting clonal expansion. A larger number of public clonotypes was shared among persistent patients (approximately 3,000) than among newly diagnosed patients (about 990). The authors acknowledged the small sample size as a limitation that may reduce accuracy.

Libraries were made using multiplex PCR. These reads were obtained on an Illumina HiSeq 4000. iRepertoire HTBI primers and Arm-PCR amplification of CDR3 regions were used to construct TCR beta libraries. Gel purification was performed on PCR products prior to sequencing. On the authors' methods: Gene usage analysis of CDR3 amino acid clonotypes used the 62 TRBV and more than 13 TRBJ segments found across samples. COPE and FqMerger were used to merge the filtered high-quality paired reads into contigs. BLAST was used to align contigs to IMGT TRBV, TRBD and TRBJ reference genes, and CDR3 was defined according to IMGT. Any clonotype with a frequency above 0.1% was counted as a highly expanded clone. Shannon entropy served as the measure of repertoire diversity, while the Gini coefficient captured V-J evenness. Clonotypes shared by more than one individual were considered public. Using fastp trimming at Q25 and MiXCR clonotype assembly, TCRdb reanalyzed the public sequencing data and kept in-frame beta chains. CDR3 protein duplicates are merged, each entry listing the most common genes and DNA. TCRdb assigned the V and J calls; the authors' analysis was not used. This sample has 350,000 to 450,000 distinct CDR3 sequences in its table, and less than 25% of those were observed once. The biggest ten clones account for less than 25% of the sample.

The CDR3 numbers 17 residues from cysteine through phenylalanine. The read is trimmed to its CDR3 DNA, 51 bases read in frame from base 1. The V end gives up 4 bases and the J end 7 bases, leaving 15 bases in the junction not matched to a gene. This sequence originates from a female donor with Graves disease. In this chain, TRBV12-3 or TRBV12-4 is recombined with TRBJ2-2; 7 nucleotides in the junction match TRBD1. The sequencing used peripheral blood mononuclear cells (PBMCs), collected when the disease was refractory, from a patient treated with antithyroid drugs. For the CDR3, the sequence is CASSSDPGGVGFGELFF. The nucleotides are TGTGCCAGCAGTTCGGACCCAGGGGGAGTTGGCTTCGGGGAGCTGTTTTTT.